This T cell receptor beta chain appears in the sequencing data of a study of blood T cell repertoires in COVID-19 (dated by TCRdb to the early 2020s). Turning to the overall study: The collaborator samples originated in the United States, Italy and Spain and spanned the acute and convalescent phases of COVID-19. The prospective study material was composed of cDNA or gDNA derived from T cells, B-cell-depleted T cells, or PBMCs. Subjects who had been exposed to COVID-19, were actively infected with it, or had recovered from it provided the deeply sampled blood TCRbeta repertoires that made up the dataset. The repertoires were made available in a free public database intended to serve as a resource for research on the immune response to SARS-CoV-2. Samples were obtained from the ongoing ImmuneRACE study (first 160 participants) and from about 1,300 subjects provided by 6 global collaborators. A de-identified subject ID, COVID-19 status, age in years and sex were almost always included in the sample metadata. Where HLA class I and class II types were available, the types were taken from metadata supplied by the sample provider, not from assay-based typing.

The germline V gene (reference sequence) yields SGHNT for CDR1 and YYREEE for CDR2. V lost 0 bases and J lost 8 bases; the stretch between them is 11 bases long. CDR3 length: 13 amino acids, cysteine to phenylalanine. Solely the CDR3 DNA is kept, with 39 bases framed from the first base. The immunoSEQ Assay, a bias-controlled multiplex PCR, was used to amplify TCRbeta CDR3 regions from genomic DNA. Per the original workflow: Within the assay, amplification of reference gene primers was used to estimate how many nucleated cells each sample contained. Sequence reads were collapsed and filtered to measure the absolute abundance of every unique TCRbeta CDR3 rearrangement. For each sample, productive Simpson clonality was calculated by taking the square root of Simpson's diversity index across productive rearrangements. Held by TCRdb, this immuneACCESS table contains in-frame sequences only and omits some clones. Under half of the omission traces to an unresolved V gene where checked; the cause of the rest is unknown. V and J calls and clone size are as listed in that table; D and trimming were resolved from the DNA. Present in this sample are 83,000 or so clones, roughly 71% of which were seen just once. The top ten constitute approximately 9.2% of the sample.

The full study reports these points: The quantity of clinical and demographic metadata differed by source and by participant and was supplied without curation.

Collaborating institutions collected whole blood in K2EDTA tubes following their own protocols. For TCRbeta analysis, collaborator samples were shipped as frozen whole blood, as isolated PBMCs, or as DNA extracted from either sample type. About this clone itself: Its target antigen remains unknown. Qualities for individual bases were not recorded, and no much larger clone is one base off.

The sequence came from a woman older than 75 with acute or convalescent COVID-19. The chain was built from TRBV5-4 and TRBJ1-2; no D segment can be confidently identified. Specimen: peripheral blood. The encoded CDR3 is CASSLEDSGGYTF. In nucleotides, the sequence is TGTGCCAGCAGCTTGGAGGACTCTGGGGGCTACACCTTC.